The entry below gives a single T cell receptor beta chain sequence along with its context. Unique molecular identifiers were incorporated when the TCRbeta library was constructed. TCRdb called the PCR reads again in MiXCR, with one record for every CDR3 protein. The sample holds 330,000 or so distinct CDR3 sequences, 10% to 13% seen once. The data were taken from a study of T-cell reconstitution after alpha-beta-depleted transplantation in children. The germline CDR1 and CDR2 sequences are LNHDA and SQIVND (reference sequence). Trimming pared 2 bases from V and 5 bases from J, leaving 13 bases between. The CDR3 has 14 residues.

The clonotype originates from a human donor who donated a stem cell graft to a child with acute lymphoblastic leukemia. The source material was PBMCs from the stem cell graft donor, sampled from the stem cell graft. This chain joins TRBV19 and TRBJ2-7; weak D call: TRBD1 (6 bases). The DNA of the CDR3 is TGTGCCAGTAGTATACAGGGGAGCCACGACGAGCAGTACTTC. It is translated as CASSIQGSHDEQYF.